This T cell receptor beta chain stems from a study of blood T cells in healthy people across ages. The second PCR ran about 6 to 12 cycles with a sample-barcoded 5' primer and J-beta primers. A tag from a template-switch adaptor with 12 random nucleotides marked each cDNA molecule. TCRdb reprocessed the 5' RACE reads with MiXCR, giving one entry per CDR3 protein. The sample comprises hundreds of thousands of distinct CDR3 sequences, about 56% of which are singletons, and around 24% rests with the top ten. CDR3 length: 15 residues. V was clipped by 1 base and J by 7 bases, with 14 bases between them. Germline V gives CDR1 PRHDT, CDR2 FYEKMQ (reference sequence). This clonotype was observed a handful of times.

The origin of this receptor is a man aged 40-49 years in good health. Material for sequencing was blood. The gene calls are TRBV13 and TRBJ2-1; D is perhaps TRBD2 (5 bases). CDR3 coding DNA: TGTGCCAGCAGCTTAGAGGGTAAGGACTGGAATGAGCAGTTCTTC. Protein product: CASSLEGKDWNEQFF.